This T cell receptor (beta chain) stems from a study of cytomegalovirus exposure and HLA in healthy donors. The PCR ran on 60 Vbeta and 13 Jbeta primers. The protocol was immunoSEQ multiplex PCR, while the TCRdb copy is restricted to in-frame clones and leaves out a portion. Here the sample spans 100,000 to 150,000 clones, roughly 74% being singletons. CDR3 size: 13 residues. V gave up 3 bases and J gave up 11 bases, with 16 bases separating them. CDR1 and CDR2 from the germline V gene are MNHNS and SASEGT. This chain joins TRBV6-1 and TRBJ1-1; D possibly corresponds to TRBD1 (5 bases). The clonotype originates from a male donor in good health and CMV-seronegative. The sample taken for sequencing was PBMCs. The CDR3 spells CASSERQGLGAFF. Here the CDR3 DNA reads TGTGCCAGCAGTGAGCGGCAGGGTTTAGGGGCTTTCTTT.